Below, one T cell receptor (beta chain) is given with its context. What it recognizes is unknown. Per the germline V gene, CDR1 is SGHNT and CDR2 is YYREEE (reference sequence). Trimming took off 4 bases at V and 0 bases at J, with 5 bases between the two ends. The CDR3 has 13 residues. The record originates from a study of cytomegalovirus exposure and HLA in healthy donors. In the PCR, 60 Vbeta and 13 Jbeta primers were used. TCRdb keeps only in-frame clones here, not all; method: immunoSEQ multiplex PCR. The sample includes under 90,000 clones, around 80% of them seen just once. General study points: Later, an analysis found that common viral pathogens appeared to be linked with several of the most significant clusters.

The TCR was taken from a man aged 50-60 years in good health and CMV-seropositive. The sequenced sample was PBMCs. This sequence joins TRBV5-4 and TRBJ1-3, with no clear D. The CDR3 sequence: CASSPSSGNTIYF. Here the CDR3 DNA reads TGTGCCAGCAGCCCGAGCTCTGGAAACACCATATATTTT.